The 29 T cell receptor beta chains below all came from one sample that was sequenced in a study of blood T cells in healthy people across ages. With a J-beta primer mix and a sample-barcoded 5' primer, a second PCR ran roughly 6 to 12 cycles. TCRdb processed the 5' RACE reads anew with MiXCR; each CDR3 protein has one entry. The sample contains roughly 1,500,000 distinct CDR3 sequences, 40% to 50% of which appear only once. Sequenced material: blood. The receptors were sampled from a woman in her late teens or twenties in good health.

The rearrangement links TRBV4-2 to TRBJ2-4; tentative D call: TRBD2 (6 bases). Germline assignment: CDR1 LGHNA and CDR2 YNFKEQ. The CDR3 covers 14 residues. Between the trimmed V and J ends, which lost 4 bases and 13 bases, there was a span of 20 bases. The CDR3: CASSPAGGTGEQYF. DNA for the CDR3: TGTGCCAGCAGCCCGGCGGGCGGGACGGGAGAGCAGTACTTC.

This chain uses TRBV28 with TRBJ2-7; 9 bases line up with TRBD1. CDR3 length equals 15 residues. The germline V gene has CDR1 MDHEN and CDR2 SYDVKM. Trimming at V came to 5 bases and at J to 6 bases, leaving 11 bases not matched to a gene. The CDR3 protein is CASSNPGTGTAEQYF. The CDR3 nucleotides are TGTGCCAGCAGTAACCCCGGGACAGGGACTGCCGAGCAGTACTTC.

This clonotype was picked up a small number of times. J is TRBJ2-1 and V is TRBV7-3; 11 nucleotides line up with TRBD2. The CDR3 runs to 15 residues. Germline lookup yields CDR1 SGHTA and CDR2 FQGTGA. The trim removed 4 bases at V and 8 bases at J, leaving 7 bases unmatched. CDR3 sequence (DNA): TGTGCCAGCAGCTATAGCGGGGGGGCCGCCTATGAGCAGTTCTTC. Protein product: CASSYSGGAAYEQFF.

The V and J genes are TRBV7-9 and TRBJ1-1; no definite D call. Germline V gives CDR1 SEHNR, CDR2 FQNEAQ (reference sequence). There are 12 residues in the CDR3. With 1 base removed from V and 6 bases from J, the gap between germline ends came to 6 bases. Here the CDR3 DNA reads TGTGCCAGCAGCTTAGTTTTCCCTGAAGCTTTCTTT. It is translated as CASSLVFPEAFF.

The chain recombines TRBV28 with TRBJ2-5; D is unresolved. From germline, CDR1 is MDHEN and CDR2 SYDVKM. CDR3 length: 13 residues. The V end was cut by 10 bases, the J end by 2 bases, with 14 bases between. CDR3 sequence reads: CATRRPTQETQYF. The CDR3, as DNA: TGTGCCACCAGAAGGCCAACACAAGAGACCCAGTACTTC.

The chain joins TRBV27 to TRBJ1-4, with 8 bases that match TRBD1. This CDR3 has 13 residues. Per germline, CDR1 MNHEY and CDR2 SMNVEV (reference sequence). The junction had 4 bases not matched to a gene; V was cut back by 3 bases and J by 10 bases. The CDR3 DNA sequence: TGTGCCAGCAGTTTTTCCACAGGGGGAAAACTGTTTTTT. It yields the protein CASSFSTGGKLFF.

V is TRBV20-1 and J is TRBJ2-7; 9 bases map to TRBD1. There are 12 residues in the CDR3. The germline CDR1 and CDR2 sequences are DFQATT and SNEGSKA (reference sequence). V lost 0 bases and J lost 7; bases outside the gene matches: 1. For the CDR3, the DNA is TGCAGTGCTAGAGAGGGACAGGGTGAGCAGTACTTC. Its translation: CSAREGQGEQYF.

In this sample, this clonotype turned up a few times. The genes are TRBV10-3 and TRBJ2-7; no definite D call. V dropped 3 bases and J dropped 2 bases, with 20 bases sitting between them. CDR1 is ENHRY, CDR2 SYGVKD, per germline. The CDR3 extends over 17 amino acids. The CDR3 sequence is CAISDKMTTVGTYEQYF. CDR3 in DNA: TGTGCCATCAGTGATAAGATGACAACAGTGGGAACCTACGAGCAGTACTTC.

The chain links TRBV11-2 to TRBJ2-7; unclear D gene. Per germline, CDR1 SGHAT and CDR2 FQNNGV. V dropped 1 base and J dropped 6 bases, with 13 bases sitting between them. The CDR3 is made up of 14 amino acids. CDR3 sequence (DNA): TGTGCCAGCAGCTTAGGGGCCACCTGGGGCGAGCAGTACTTC. Translation: CASSLGATWGEQYF.

This clonotype turned up a few times. The rearrangement joins TRBV25-1 to TRBJ1-2; 9 bases agree with TRBD1. With 4 bases clipped from V and 4 bases from J, the junction kept 4 bases outside the gene matches. The CDR3 sequence is 14 residues long. Germline loops: CDR1 MGHDK, CDR2 SYGVNS. As DNA, the CDR3 is TGTGCCAGCAGTGCGACAGGGGGACGCTATGGCTACACCTTC. It encodes CASSATGGRYGYTF.

The V gene is TRBV10-3, the J gene TRBJ2-3; 9 bases are a match to TRBD1. The CDR3 is made up of 15 amino acids. CDR1 ENHRY and CDR2 SYGVKD come from the germline V gene. V gave up 2 bases and J gave up 4 bases; unmatched junction bases: 4. The CDR3 loop is CAISETGGDADTQYF. CDR3 bases: TGTGCCATCAGTGAGACAGGGGGCGATGCAGATACGCAGTATTTT.

As concerns this clonotype: A clone one base away is much larger, so this may be a read error. CDR3 region: CAGSSSSGPYEQYF. DNA of the CDR3: TGCGCCGGCAGCTCTTCTAGCGGCCCCTACGAGCAGTACTTC. J is TRBJ2-7 and V is TRBV5-1; 7 nucleotides agree with TRBD2. The germline V gene has CDR1 SGHRS and CDR2 YFSETQ. The CDR3 runs 14 residues.

This sequence joins TRBV28 and TRBJ1-1; D possibly corresponds to TRBD1 (5 bases). CDR1 and CDR2 (germline): MDHEN, SYDVKM. Trimming removed 6 bases from V and 6 bases from J, with 20 bases in between. The CDR3 covers 15 residues. The DNA for the CDR3 is TGTGCCAGCAGCCAACAACCCGGGGCTGGGGCTGAAGCTTTCTTT. It is translated as CASSQQPGAGAEAFF.

Points on this clonotype: One end of the junction varies from germline; a read error may be responsible. The chain joins TRBV18 to TRBJ2-3, with 11 bases that match TRBD2. CDR1 and CDR2 (germline): KGHSH, LQKENI. This CDR3 comprises 16 residues. The CDR3 DNA is TGTGCCTGCTCACTGGGACTAGCGGAGACCACAGATACGCAGTATTTT. It specifies CACSLGLAETTDTQYF.

The rearrangement uses TRBV16 and TRBJ1-1; a possible D gene is TRBD1 (5 bases). Germline V gives CDR1 KGHSY, CDR2 FQNENV. CDR3 length equals 13 residues. V lost 1 base, J lost 10 bases, and 13 bases lay in between. This CDR3 reads CASSQWAGGTAFF. CDR3 nucleotide sequence: TGTGCCAGCAGCCAATGGGCCGGGGGAACAGCTTTCTTT.

This sequence joins TRBV19 and TRBJ1-5, with D perhaps TRBD1 (5 bases). The CDR3 consists of 14 residues. Per germline, CDR1 LNHDA and CDR2 SQIVND (reference sequence). V lost 5 bases and J lost 9, with 17 bases in between. The CDR3 DNA follows: TGTGCCAGTAGTGAGGGTCACGGGGGGTGGCCCCAGCATTTT. This codes for CASSEGHGGWPQHF.

The chain couples TRBV7-2 to TRBJ1-6; no firm D call. The CDR3 runs to 15 residues. CDR1 and CDR2 (germline): SGHTA, FQGNSA. Trimming removed 1 base at V and 9 bases at J, with 13 bases between. CDR3 sequence: CASSLVAALSSPLHF. The CDR3 coding sequence is TGTGCCAGCAGCTTAGTGGCAGCTCTCAGTTCACCCCTCCACTTT.

This clonotype was seen only a few times. The chain links TRBV20-1 to TRBJ1-2; tentative D call: TRBD1 (5 bases). V was shortened by 4 bases and J by 5 bases, with 17 bases between the two germline ends. CDR1 and CDR2 (germline): DFQATT, SNEGSKA (reference sequence). The CDR3 totals 14 residues. The CDR3, as DNA: TGCAGTGCTATGCAGGGCCCGGGGGGGTATGGCTACACCTTC. Translated, it gives CSAMQGPGGYGYTF.

The chain carries TRBV11-3 and TRBJ2-1, with TRBD2 matching over 7 bases. V was pared by 1 base and J by 9 bases, with 3 bases of the junction left unmatched. The CDR3 contains 13 residues. Germline values: CDR1 SGHNT, CDR2 YENEEA. The CDR3 DNA reads TGTGCCAGCAGCTTAGTCGGGACTACTGAGCAGTTCTTC. Its translation is CASSLVGTTEQFF.

This chain connects TRBV11-2 to TRBJ2-7; 8 nucleotides agree with TRBD2. The J call is in doubt because the DNA end fits TRBJ2-5 better. The CDR3 sequence is 16 residues long. Germline assignment: CDR1 SGHAT and CDR2 FQNNGV. CDR3 amino acids: CASSLGLSGSWETQYF. CDR3 nucleotide sequence: TGTGCCAGCAGCTTAGGTCTCAGCGGGAGCTGGGAGACCCAGTACTTC.

The chain recombines TRBV20-1 with TRBJ1-2; D is undetermined. The CDR3 spans 13 residues. Deletions cut 4 bases from V and 1 base from J, with 10 bases between. The V gene's germline CDR1 is DFQATT and CDR2 SNEGSKA (reference sequence). CDR3 protein: CSAKGDFNYGYTF. CDR3 sequence (DNA): TGCAGTGCTAAGGGAGACTTTAACTATGGCTACACCTTC.

This clonotype was counted a few times. The genes are TRBV6-1 and TRBJ2-1; D is undetermined. Germline lookup yields CDR1 MNHNS and CDR2 SASEGT. The CDR3 loop spans 12 amino acids. V was clipped by 5 bases and J by 6 bases, with 8 bases between them. The CDR3 DNA follows: TGTGCCAGCAGTTGGGGAATCAATGAGCAGTTCTTC. It yields the protein CASSWGINEQFF.

V and J are TRBV7-9 and TRBJ2-1; 9 nucleotides align to TRBD2. Germline V lookup: CDR1 SEHNR, CDR2 FQNEAQ (reference sequence). This CDR3 region has 15 residues. After removal of 1 base from V and 8 bases from J, the junction contained 6 bases not matched to a gene. Here the CDR3 reads CASSLDAGGPDEQFF. The CDR3 coding sequence is TGTGCCAGCAGCTTAGATGCGGGAGGGCCGGATGAGCAGTTCTTC.

The rearrangement uses TRBV21-1 and TRBJ2-1; TRBD2, the D gene given by the table, was not confirmed from the DNA. TRBV21-1 is designated a pseudogene. The CDR3 is 15 residues long. The CDR3 nucleotides are TGTGCCAGCAGCAAAGCTAGCGGGAGAAGGAATGAGCAGTTCTTC. Amino acids: CASSKASGRRNEQFF.

The chain employs TRBV5-1 and TRBJ2-7; D uncertain. The CDR3 length is 14 residues. Germline CDR1 reads SGHRS; CDR2 reads YFSETQ. Between the trimmed V and J ends, which lost 4 bases and 0 bases, there was a span of 11 bases. The CDR3 loop reads CASSDVVISYEQYF. DNA for the CDR3: TGCGCCAGCAGCGACGTGGTTATCTCCTACGAGCAGTACTTC.

This clonotype was seen only a few times. The V gene is TRBV5-1, the J gene TRBJ2-4, with TRBD1 matching over 7 bases. V lost 0 bases, J lost 5 bases, and 2 bases stayed unmatched. The CDR3 extends over 14 amino acids. The V gene's germline CDR1 is SGHRS and CDR2 YFSETQ. CDR3 loop: CASSLAGQENIQYF. In DNA form, the CDR3 reads TGCGCCAGCAGCTTGGCCGGACAGGAAAACATTCAGTACTTC. Filled out from reference TRBV5-1 and TRBJ2-4, the complete variable domain reads KAGVTQTPRYLIKTRGQQVTLSCSPISGHRSVSWYQQTPGQGLQFLFEYFSETQRNKGNFPGRFSGRQFSNSRSEMNVSTLELGDSALYLCASSLAGQENIQYFGAGTRLSVL.

The rearrangement links TRBV20-1 to TRBJ1-5, with 9 nucleotides matching TRBD1. Germline V CDR1 and CDR2: DFQATT, SNEGSKA (reference sequence). The CDR3 runs 16 residues. V shed 5 bases and J 6 bases; nucleotides not matched to a gene: 14. The DNA for the CDR3 is TGCAGTGCTCGGACAGGGGCCCCTATTTGGATTCAGCCCCAGCATTTT. It translates to CSARTGAPIWIQPQHF.

A word on this clonotype: The junction and the germline gene differ at one end; a read error may be behind it. The chain uses TRBV20-1 and TRBJ1-5, with TRBD1 matching 7 bases. Looked up from germline, CDR1 is DFQATT and CDR2 is SNEGSKA (reference sequence). The length of the CDR3 is 15 residues. The CDR3 nucleotides read TGCAGTGCGAGGACAGGAGTGAATTTTGGGCAGCCCCGGCATTTT. The encoded protein is CSARTGVNFGQPRHF.

The chain recombines TRBV12-3 or TRBV12-4 with TRBJ2-1, with 10 bases fitting TRBD2. Unmatched junction bases numbered 2, after V lost 3 bases and J lost 6 bases. This CDR3 comprises 14 residues. The CDR3 sequence: CASSFASGSNEQFF. The CDR3 DNA sequence: TGTGCCAGCAGTTTTGCTAGCGGGAGCAATGAGCAGTTCTTC.